The following is a T cell receptor beta chain sequence with its context. What it recognizes is unknown. TCRdb keeps only in-frame clones here, not all; method: immunoSEQ multiplex PCR. The data show some 110,000 clones, over 85% seen once. CDR3 length: 15 residues. Germline V gives CDR1 MNHEY, CDR2 SVGAGI. Germline trimming cut 3 bases from V and 2 bases from J; bases unmatched to any gene: 6. The data belong to a study of T cell responses to AZD1222 COVID-19 vaccine. Whole-study results and caveats: Sampling captured repertoires only after the peak T cell response. At study baseline, merely five or six AZD1222 recipients were seropositive.

The origin of this receptor is an adult in good health. This chain uses TRBV6-5 with TRBJ1-2, with TRBD1 matching over 7 bases. Sequencing used peripheral blood, obtained on day 0 of AZD1222 vaccination. CDR3 DNA: TGTGCCAGCAGTTATCGTCAGGGGGTAAACTATGGCTACACCTTC. Translating it yields CASSYRQGVNYGYTF.